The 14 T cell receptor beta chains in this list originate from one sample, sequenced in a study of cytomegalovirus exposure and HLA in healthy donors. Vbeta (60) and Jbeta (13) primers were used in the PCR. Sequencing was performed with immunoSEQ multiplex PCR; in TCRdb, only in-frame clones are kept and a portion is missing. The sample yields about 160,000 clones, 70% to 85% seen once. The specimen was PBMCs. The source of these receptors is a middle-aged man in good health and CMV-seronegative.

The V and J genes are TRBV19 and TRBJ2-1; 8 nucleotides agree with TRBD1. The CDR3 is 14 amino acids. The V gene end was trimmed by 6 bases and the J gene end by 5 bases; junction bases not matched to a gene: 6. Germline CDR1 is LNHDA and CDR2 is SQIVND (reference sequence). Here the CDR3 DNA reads TGTGCCAGTAGCCCGGACAGGGCGAACAATGAGCAGTTCTTC. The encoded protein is CASSPDRANNEQFF. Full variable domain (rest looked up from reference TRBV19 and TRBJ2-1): DGGITQSPKYLFRKEGQNVTLSCEQNLNHDAMYWYRQDPGQGLRLIYYSQIVNDFQKGDIAEGYSVSREKKESFPLTVTSAQKNPTAFYLCASSPDRANNEQFFGPGTRLTVL.

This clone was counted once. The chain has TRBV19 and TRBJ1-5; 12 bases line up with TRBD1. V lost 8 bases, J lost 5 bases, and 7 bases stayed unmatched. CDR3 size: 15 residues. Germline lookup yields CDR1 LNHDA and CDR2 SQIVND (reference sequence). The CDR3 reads CASLRGTGGDQPQHF. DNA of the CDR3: TGTGCCAGTCTCCGTGGGACAGGGGGCGATCAGCCCCAGCATTTT.

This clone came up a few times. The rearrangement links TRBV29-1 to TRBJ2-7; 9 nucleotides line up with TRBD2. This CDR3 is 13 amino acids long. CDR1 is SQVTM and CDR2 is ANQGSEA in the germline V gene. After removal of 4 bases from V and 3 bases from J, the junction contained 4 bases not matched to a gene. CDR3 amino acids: CSVVLAGFYEQYF. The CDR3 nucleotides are TGCAGCGTTGTCCTAGCGGGGTTCTACGAGCAGTACTTC.

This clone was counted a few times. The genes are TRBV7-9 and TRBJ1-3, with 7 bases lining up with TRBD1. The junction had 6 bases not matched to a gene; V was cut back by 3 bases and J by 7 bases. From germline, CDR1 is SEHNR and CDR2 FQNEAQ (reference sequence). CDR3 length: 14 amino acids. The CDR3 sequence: CASSFPGQSNTIYF. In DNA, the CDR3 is TGTGCCAGCAGCTTCCCGGGACAGAGTAACACCATATATTTT.

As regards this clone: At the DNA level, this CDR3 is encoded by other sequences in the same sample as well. The CDR3 DNA reads as TGTGCCAGCAGTGACTCGACTAGCGGGGGGGCGGGAGAGCAGTTCTTC. As protein: CASSDSTSGGAGEQFF. V gene TRBV6-4 combines with J gene TRBJ2-1, with TRBD2 matching 14 bases. With 0 bases clipped from V and 10 bases from J, the junction kept 5 bases outside the gene matches. Germline V CDR1 and CDR2: MRHNA, SNTAGT. This CDR3 is 16 amino acids long.

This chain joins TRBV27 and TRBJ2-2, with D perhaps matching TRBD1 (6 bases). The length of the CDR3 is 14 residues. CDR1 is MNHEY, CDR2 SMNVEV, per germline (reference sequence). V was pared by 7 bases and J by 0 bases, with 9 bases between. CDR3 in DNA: TGTGCCAGCAAACAGGGTTCGAACACCGGGGAGCTGTTTTTT. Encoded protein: CASKQGSNTGELFF.

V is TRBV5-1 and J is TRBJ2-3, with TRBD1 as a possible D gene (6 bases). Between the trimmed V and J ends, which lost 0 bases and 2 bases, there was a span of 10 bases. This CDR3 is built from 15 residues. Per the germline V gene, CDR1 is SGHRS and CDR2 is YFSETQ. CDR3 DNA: TGCGCCAGCAGCTTGGGAACAGGGAACACAGATACGCAGTATTTT. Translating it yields CASSLGTGNTDTQYF.

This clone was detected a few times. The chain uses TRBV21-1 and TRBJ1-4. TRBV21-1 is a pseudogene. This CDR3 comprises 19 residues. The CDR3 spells CASSKTHRGRVATNEKLFF. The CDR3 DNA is TGTGCCAGCAGCAAAACCCATAGGGGGAGGGTTGCAACTAATGAAAAACTGTTTTTT.

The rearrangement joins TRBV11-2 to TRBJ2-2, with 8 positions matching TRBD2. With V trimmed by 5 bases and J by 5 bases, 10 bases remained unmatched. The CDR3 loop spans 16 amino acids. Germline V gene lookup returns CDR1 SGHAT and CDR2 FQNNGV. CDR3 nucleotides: TGTGCCAGCAGCGTATCCGGACTAGCTTTGACCGGGGAGCTGTTTTTT. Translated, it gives CASSVSGLALTGELFF.

CDR3 protein: CASSLRPPGLAGGPEHEQYF. The CDR3 DNA reads as TGTGCCAGCAGCTTGAGGCCCCCGGGACTAGCGGGGGGGCCGGAACACGAGCAGTACTTC. The rearrangement uses TRBV11-3 and TRBJ2-7, with TRBD2 identical over 16 bases. Germline values: CDR1 SGHNT, CDR2 YENEEA. V shed 3 bases, J shed 5 bases, and the junction held 16 bases outside the gene matches. The CDR3 runs to 20 residues.

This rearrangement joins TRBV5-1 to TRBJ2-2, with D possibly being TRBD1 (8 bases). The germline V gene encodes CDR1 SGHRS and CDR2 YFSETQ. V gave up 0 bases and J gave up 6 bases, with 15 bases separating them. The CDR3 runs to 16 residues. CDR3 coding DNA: TGCGCCAGCAGCTTGGAGTGGACAGGGAGGGCCGGGGAGCTGTTTTTT. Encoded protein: CASSLEWTGRAGELFF.

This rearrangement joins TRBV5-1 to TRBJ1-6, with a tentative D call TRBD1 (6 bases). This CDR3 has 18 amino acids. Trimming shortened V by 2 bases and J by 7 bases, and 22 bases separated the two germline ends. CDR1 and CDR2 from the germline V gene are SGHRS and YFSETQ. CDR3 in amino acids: CASSLTPQATGYNSPLHF. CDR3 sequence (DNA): TGCGCCAGCAGCTTAACACCCCAAGCCACAGGGTACAATTCACCCCTCCACTTT.

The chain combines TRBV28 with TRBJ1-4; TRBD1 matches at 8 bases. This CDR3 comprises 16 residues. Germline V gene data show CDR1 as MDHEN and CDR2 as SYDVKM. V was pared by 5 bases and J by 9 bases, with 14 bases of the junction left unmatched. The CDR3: CASSNMRQGSGQKLFF. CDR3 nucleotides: TGTGCCAGCAGTAACATGAGACAGGGGAGCGGGCAAAAACTGTTTTTT.

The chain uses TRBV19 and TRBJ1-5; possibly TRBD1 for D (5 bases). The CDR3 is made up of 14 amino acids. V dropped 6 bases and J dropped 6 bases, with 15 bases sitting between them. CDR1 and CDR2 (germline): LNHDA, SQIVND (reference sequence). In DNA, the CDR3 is TGTGCCAGTAGCCTTTTTGTAGGGGCTCAGCCCCAGCATTTT. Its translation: CASSLFVGAQPQHF.